These 16 T cell receptor beta chains were all obtained from the same sample, sequenced in a study of T-cell reconstitution after alpha-beta-depleted transplantation in children. Unique molecular identifiers were incorporated into the prepared TCRbeta library. TCRdb reprocessed the PCR reads via MiXCR and lists one record per CDR3 protein. The sample has 600,000 to 800,000 distinct CDR3 sequences; roughly 13% are singletons. Sequencing was performed on PBMCs, taken before TCRalphabeta/CD19-depleted stem cell transplant. All receptors derive from a girl aged 2 to 9 with congenital amegakaryocytic thrombocytopenia, due to receive a stem cell transplant.

The table lists this clonotype with a few counts. The rearrangement joins TRBV5-1 to TRBJ1-1; 9 nucleotides agree with TRBD1. The V segment lost 3 bases and the J segment 6 bases; nucleotides outside the gene matches: 6. The CDR3 runs to 14 residues. Looked up from germline, CDR1 is SGHRS and CDR2 is YFSETQ. CDR3 residues: CASSWTGVGAEAFF. The CDR3 DNA reads TGCGCCAGCAGCTGGACAGGGGTGGGGGCTGAAGCTTTCTTT.

This clonotype was detected ten times or more. The V gene is TRBV27, the J gene TRBJ2-1, with TRBD2 identical over 14 bases. Germline-derived CDR1 and CDR2 are MNHEY and SMNVEV (reference sequence). The CDR3 has 15 amino acids. V shed 5 bases, J shed 6 bases, and the junction held 3 bases outside the gene matches. This CDR3 reads CASSKGTSGSNEQFF. The CDR3 DNA reads TGTGCCAGCAGTAAAGGGACTAGCGGGAGCAATGAGCAGTTCTTC.

The chain combines TRBV6-6 with TRBJ1-1; D not certain. The germline gives CDR1 MNHNY, CDR2 SVGAGI (reference sequence). Trimming removed 5 bases at V and 3 bases at J, with 7 bases between. This CDR3 is 12 amino acids long. Here the CDR3 reads CASSARDTEAFF. Written as DNA, the CDR3 is TGTGCCAGCAGTGCCCGGGACACTGAAGCTTTCTTT.

The V and J genes are TRBV11-2 and TRBJ2-7; the D gene is possibly TRBD2 (6 bases). The CDR3 contains 15 residues. The V and J ends lost 0 bases and 7 bases respectively, with 16 bases between them. Germline V lookup: CDR1 SGHAT, CDR2 FQNNGV. The CDR3 region is CASSLDWQAGGEQYF. In DNA, the CDR3 is TGTGCCAGCAGCTTAGATTGGCAGGCAGGAGGGGAGCAGTACTTC.

The chain has TRBV5-1 and TRBJ2-1, with D uncertain. The V end was cut by 0 bases, the J end by 0 bases, with 10 bases between. CDR3 size: 16 residues. Germline CDR1 is SGHRS and CDR2 is YFSETQ. CDR3 loop: CASSLGWRSSYNEQFF. The CDR3 region has the DNA TGCGCCAGCAGCTTGGGGTGGCGGAGCTCCTACAATGAGCAGTTCTTC.

The rearrangement uses TRBV5-1 and TRBJ2-7; 12 positions agree with TRBD2. J lost 1 base, V lost 0 bases, and 5 bases had no gene match. Germline CDR1 and CDR2: SGHRS and YFSETQ. There are 17 residues in the CDR3. CDR3 bases: TGCGCCAGCAGCTTGGTGGCTAGCGGGAGGGAGTCCTACGAGCAGTACTTC. It yields the protein CASSLVASGRESYEQYF.

In its sample, this clonotype was seen many times. Here the CDR3 DNA reads TGCGCCAGCAGCTTGTCACTAGCGGCCTCCTACAATGAGCAGTTCTTC. Protein: CASSLSLAASYNEQFF. The chain joins TRBV5-1 to TRBJ2-1; 8 bases align to TRBD2. Losses at the gene ends were 1 base for V and 0 bases for J; bases not matched to a gene: 3. Germline V gene lookup returns CDR1 SGHRS and CDR2 YFSETQ. The CDR3 is 16 amino acids. The full variable domain, completed using reference TRBV5-1 and TRBJ2-1, is KAGVTQTPRYLIKTRGQQVTLSCSPISGHRSVSWYQQTPGQGLQFLFEYFSETQRNKGNFPGRFSGRQFSNSRSEMNVSTLELGDSALYLCASSLSLAASYNEQFFGPGTRLTVL.

This clonotype was picked up one time. Being one base from a much bigger clone, this may be a read error. This chain uses TRBV5-6 with TRBJ1-2, with D perhaps TRBD1 (5 bases). There are 13 residues in the CDR3. Germline CDR1 SGHDT, CDR2 YYEEEE. The CDR3 DNA follows: TGTGTCAGCAGCTTGGGACTGGACTATGGCTACACCTTC. This gives the protein CVSSLGLDYGYTF.

This clonotype was picked up many times. The V call is TRBV5-8, the J call TRBJ2-5; 11 nucleotides line up with TRBD2. Germline loops: CDR1 SGHTS, CDR2 YDEGEE. Trimming at V came to 2 bases and at J to 1 base, leaving 4 bases not matched to a gene. This CDR3 spans 16 amino acids. The CDR3 sequence: CASSLGLAGSQETQYF. The CDR3 DNA reads as TGTGCCAGCAGCTTAGGACTAGCGGGTAGCCAAGAGACCCAGTACTTC. Looking up the rest from reference TRBV5-8 and TRBJ2-5 gives the full variable domain: EAGVTQSPTHLIKTRGQQATLRCSPISGHTSVYWYQQALGLGLQFLLWYDEGEERNRGNFPPRFSGRQFPNYSSELNVNALELEDSALYLCASSLGLAGSQETQYFGPGTRLLVL.

This clonotype was seen ten or more times. This chain connects TRBV28 to TRBJ2-2, with D perhaps TRBD1 (6 bases). The CDR3 consists of 14 residues. In germline, CDR1 is MDHEN, CDR2 SYDVKM. The V end lost 5 bases, the J end lost 6 bases, and 13 bases lay between the germline ends. The CDR3 sequence is CASSPDRYAGELFF. Written as DNA, the CDR3 is TGTGCCAGCAGTCCGGACAGATACGCCGGGGAGCTGTTTTTT.

This clonotype was recorded at least ten times. V gene TRBV6-5 combines with J gene TRBJ1-2; a weak D match, TRBD1 (5 bases). The germline V gene has CDR1 MNHEY and CDR2 SVGAGI. V was clipped by 4 bases and J by 4 bases, with 16 bases between them. CDR3 length equals 15 residues. CDR3 DNA sequence: TGTGCCAGCAGTTCAACCGCCGGGACCGTCTATGGCTACACCTTC. Its protein product is CASSSTAGTVYGYTF.

Note on this clonotype: A much larger clone is a single base away; this may be a read error. The chain uses TRBV5-1 and TRBJ2-3, with 12 bases lining up with TRBD2. The CDR3 loop spans 15 amino acids. The germline V gene encodes CDR1 SGHRS and CDR2 YFSETQ. V gave up 7 bases and J gave up 5 bases; unmatched junction bases: 8. CDR3 loop: CASQLAGGVEDTQYF. CDR3 nucleotide sequence: TGCGCCAGCCAACTAGCGGGAGGCGTTGAAGATACGCAGTATTTT.

At least ten counts were recorded for this clonotype. The chain uses TRBV6-1 and TRBJ2-1; D remains ambiguous. Looked up from germline, CDR1 is MNHNS and CDR2 is SASEGT. The germline V and J ends were trimmed by 3 bases and 10 bases, with 10 bases remaining between them. CDR3 size: 12 residues. CDR3 protein: CASSDWPQEQFF. CDR3 nucleotide sequence: TGTGCCAGCAGTGACTGGCCGCAGGAGCAGTTCTTC.

This clonotype was seen repeatedly, ten times or more. The genes are TRBV20-1 and TRBJ2-2; 7 nucleotides line up with TRBD2. Germline trimming cut 1 base from V and 0 bases from J; bases unmatched to any gene: 8. Germline V gene data show CDR1 as DFQATT and CDR2 as SNEGSKA (reference sequence). The CDR3 runs to 17 residues. The CDR3 sequence: CSARVPSGAANTGELFF. The CDR3 DNA reads TGCAGTGCTAGAGTTCCTAGCGGAGCCGCGAACACCGGGGAGCTGTTTTTT.

This clonotype was found a few times. The rearrangement uses TRBV3-1 and TRBJ2-7; D tentatively fits TRBD1 or TRBD2 (6 bases each). The CDR3 consists of 17 residues. From germline, CDR1 is LGHDT and CDR2 YNNKEL (reference sequence). Trimming took 0 bases from V and 1 from J, leaving 16 bases between them. CDR3 region: CASSQDHRGRFSYEQYF. For the CDR3, the DNA is TGTGCCAGCAGCCAAGATCACCGGGGGCGGTTTTCCTACGAGCAGTACTTC.

At least ten counts were recorded for this clonotype. The chain carries TRBV29-1 and TRBJ1-2; D gene ambiguous. Germline loops: CDR1 SQVTM, CDR2 ANQGSEA. There are 14 residues in the CDR3. Trimming stripped 3 bases from V and 2 bases from J, with 13 bases between. CDR3 sequence (DNA): TGCAGCGTTGATAGCGGGTTTGAAAACTATGGCTACACCTTC. Protein sequence: CSVDSGFENYGYTF.